This T cell receptor beta chain emerged from a study of blood T cell repertoires in COVID-19. About the research overall: T cells, B-cell-depleted T cells, or PBMCs provided the cDNA or gDNA that served as material.

Seattle's enrolled individuals joined amid active infection and were then monitored longitudinally. Using immunoSEQ multiplex PCR, the repertoire was profiled, and TCRdb retains in-frame clones only, with some absent. This table has 200,000 to 250,000 clones, 80% to 85% appearing once. Germline V gene lookup returns CDR1 SGDLS and CDR2 YYNGEE. J was trimmed by 3 bases and V by 3 bases; bases with no gene match: 15. CDR3 length: 18 residues. The chain recombines TRBV9 with TRBJ2-7; TRBD2 matches 10 bases. Sequencing input: peripheral blood. The sequence derives from a woman between 70 and 85 years old with COVID-19, enrolled during active disease. The CDR3 region has the DNA TGTGCCAGCAGCGCTAACCCTTCCACTAGCGGGATTAACTACGAGCAGTACTTC. It specifies CASSANPSTSGINYEQYF.